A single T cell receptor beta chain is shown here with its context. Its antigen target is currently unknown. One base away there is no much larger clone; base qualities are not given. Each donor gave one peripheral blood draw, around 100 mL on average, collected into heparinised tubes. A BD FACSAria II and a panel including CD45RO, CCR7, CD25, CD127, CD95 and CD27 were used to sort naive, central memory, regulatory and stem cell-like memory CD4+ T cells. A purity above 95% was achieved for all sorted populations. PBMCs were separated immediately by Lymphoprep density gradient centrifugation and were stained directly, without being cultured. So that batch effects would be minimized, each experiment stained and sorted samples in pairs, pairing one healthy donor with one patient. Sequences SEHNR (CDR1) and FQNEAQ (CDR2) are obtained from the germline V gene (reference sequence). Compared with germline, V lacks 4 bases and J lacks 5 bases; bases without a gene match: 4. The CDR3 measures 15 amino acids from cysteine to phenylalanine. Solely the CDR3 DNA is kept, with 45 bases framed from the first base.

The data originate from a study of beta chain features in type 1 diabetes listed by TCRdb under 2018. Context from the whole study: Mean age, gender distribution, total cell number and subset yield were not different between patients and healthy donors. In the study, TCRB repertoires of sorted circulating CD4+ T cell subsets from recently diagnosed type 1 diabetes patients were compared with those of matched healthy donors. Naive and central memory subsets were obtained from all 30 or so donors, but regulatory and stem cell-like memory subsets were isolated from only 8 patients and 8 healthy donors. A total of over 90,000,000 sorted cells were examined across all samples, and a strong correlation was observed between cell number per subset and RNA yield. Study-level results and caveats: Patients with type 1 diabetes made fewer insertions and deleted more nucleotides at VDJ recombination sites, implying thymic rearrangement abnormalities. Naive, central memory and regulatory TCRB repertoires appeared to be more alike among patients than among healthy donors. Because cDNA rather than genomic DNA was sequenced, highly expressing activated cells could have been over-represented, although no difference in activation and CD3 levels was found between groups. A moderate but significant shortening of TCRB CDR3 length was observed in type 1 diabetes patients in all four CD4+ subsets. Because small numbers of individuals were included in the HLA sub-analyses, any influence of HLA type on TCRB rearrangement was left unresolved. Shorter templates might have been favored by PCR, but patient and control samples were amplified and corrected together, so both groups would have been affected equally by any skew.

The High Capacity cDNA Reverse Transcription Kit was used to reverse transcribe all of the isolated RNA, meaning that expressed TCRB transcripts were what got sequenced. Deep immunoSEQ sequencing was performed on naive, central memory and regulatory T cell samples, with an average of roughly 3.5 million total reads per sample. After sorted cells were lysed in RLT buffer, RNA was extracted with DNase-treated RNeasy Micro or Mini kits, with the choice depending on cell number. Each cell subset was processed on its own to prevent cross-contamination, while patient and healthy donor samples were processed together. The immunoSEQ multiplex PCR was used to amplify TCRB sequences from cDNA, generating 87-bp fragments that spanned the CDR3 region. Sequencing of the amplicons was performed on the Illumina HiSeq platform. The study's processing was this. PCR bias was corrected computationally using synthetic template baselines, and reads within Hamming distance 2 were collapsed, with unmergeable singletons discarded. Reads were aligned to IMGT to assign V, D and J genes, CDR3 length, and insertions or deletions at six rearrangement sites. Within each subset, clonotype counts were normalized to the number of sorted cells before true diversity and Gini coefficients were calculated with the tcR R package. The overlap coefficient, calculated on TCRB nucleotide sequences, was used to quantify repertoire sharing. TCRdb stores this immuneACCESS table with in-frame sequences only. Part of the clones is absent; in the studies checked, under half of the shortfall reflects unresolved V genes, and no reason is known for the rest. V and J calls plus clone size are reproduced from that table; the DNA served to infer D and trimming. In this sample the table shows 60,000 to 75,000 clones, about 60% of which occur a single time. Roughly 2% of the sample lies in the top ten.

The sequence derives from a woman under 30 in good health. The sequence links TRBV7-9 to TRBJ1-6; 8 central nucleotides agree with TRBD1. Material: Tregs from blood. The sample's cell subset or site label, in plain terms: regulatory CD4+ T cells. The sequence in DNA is TGTGCCAGCAGCTCTACAGGGGGAGATAATTCACCCCTCCACTTT. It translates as CASSSTGGDNSPLHF.